The 22 T cell receptor beta chains below were found in one sample sequenced in a study of blood T cells in healthy people across ages (dated by TCRdb to the mid-2010s). Receptor libraries were prepared by 5' RACE. TCRdb records Illumina HiSeq 2500 as the sequencer. A second 7 to 11 cycle PCR used a sample-barcoded 5' primer and a J-beta primer mix. Clones were called with MiXCR by TCRdb after fastp trimmed the public reads at Q25, and only in-frame beta chains were retained. CDR3 protein duplicates are merged, each entry listing the most common genes and DNA. The sample has 850,000 to 1,100,000 distinct CDR3 sequences on record, roughly two fifths of them singletons. The biggest ten clones account for around 13% of the sample. Sequencing was performed on blood. The receptor source for this set is a man aged 18 to 29 in good health.

This clonotype was observed a few times. V usage is TRBV20-1 and J usage is TRBJ1-1, with TRBD1 identical over 7 bases. V was pared by 5 bases and J by 3 bases, with 3 bases of the junction left unmatched. The CDR3 covers 12 residues. Germline-derived CDR1 and CDR2 are DFQATT and SNEGSKA (reference sequence). CDR3 bases: TGCAGTGCTTCAAGGGGGCACACTGAAGCTTTCTTT. Protein product: CSASRGHTEAFF.

This clonotype appeared a few times. Here the CDR3 DNA reads TGTGCCAGCAGCCGAGAAAGGACAGGGTTCTATGGCTACACCTTC. This sequence encodes CASSRERTGFYGYTF. This chain uses TRBV14 with TRBJ1-2; TRBD1 matches at 8 bases. The germline V gene has CDR1 SGHDN and CDR2 FVKESK. The CDR3 runs 15 residues. Trimming took 4 bases from V and 4 from J; bases not matched to a gene: 8.

This clonotype has a handful of counts. This chain connects TRBV28 to TRBJ2-3, with D perhaps TRBD2 (6 bases). CDR1 and CDR2 from the germline V gene are MDHEN and SYDVKM. The CDR3 runs 16 residues. Trimming pared 4 bases from V and 1 base from J, leaving 15 bases between. The CDR3 is CASSSIGREGTDTQYF. As DNA, the CDR3 is TGTGCCAGCAGTTCAATAGGAAGGGAGGGCACAGATACGCAGTATTTT.

This chain connects TRBV6-5 to TRBJ2-3, with 8 bases matching TRBD2. V lost 5 bases to trimming and J lost 3 bases; unmatched junction nucleotides: 10. This CDR3 spans 16 amino acids. Germline V gene data show CDR1 as MNHEY and CDR2 as SVGAGI. The CDR3 loop reads CASSRAGIAGTDTQYF. CDR3 sequence (DNA): TGTGCCAGCAGTAGGGCGGGGATAGCGGGAACAGATACGCAGTATTTT.

The rearrangement joins TRBV11-1 to TRBJ1-4; 8 bases agree with TRBD1. The CDR3 is 17 amino acids. CDR1 is SGHAT and CDR2 is FQDESV in the germline V gene (reference sequence). Unmatched junction bases numbered 7, after V lost 4 bases and J lost 0 bases. The CDR3 region has the DNA TGTGCCAGCAGCTACGGGACAGGCGACGCAACTAATGAAAAACTGTTTTTT. It encodes CASSYGTGDATNEKLFF.

Only a few counts were recorded for this clonotype. This chain links TRBV12-5 with TRBJ2-7; D uncertain. The end of the DNA fits TRBJ2-5 better, so the J call may be wrong. The CDR3 sequence is 11 residues long. The germline gives CDR1 LGHNT, CDR2 FRNRAP. DNA for the CDR3: TGTGCTAGTGGCTTCTCAGGGACCCAGTACTTC. Translated: CASGFSGTQYF.

CDR3 DNA: TGCGCCAGCAGCTCTCCGGGACAGGGGGACCTTAACTATGGCTACACCTTC. Its translation is CASSSPGQGDLNYGYTF. The V call is TRBV5-1, the J call TRBJ1-2; 11 bases agree with TRBD1. The CDR3 covers 17 residues. Germline CDR1 and CDR2: SGHRS and YFSETQ. V dropped 3 bases and J dropped 1; count of bases not matched to a gene: 8. The variable domain in full, completed from reference TRBV5-1 and TRBJ1-2, reads KAGVTQTPRYLIKTRGQQVTLSCSPISGHRSVSWYQQTPGQGLQFLFEYFSETQRNKGNFPGRFSGRQFSNSRSEMNVSTLELGDSALYLCASSSPGQGDLNYGYTFGSGTRLTVV.

This chain joins TRBV28 and TRBJ2-3; 15 nucleotides line up with TRBD2. Germline assignment: CDR1 MDHEN and CDR2 SYDVKM. The CDR3 extends over 16 amino acids. The trim removed 4 bases at V and 3 bases at J, leaving 2 bases unmatched. The CDR3 protein is CASSWGTSGGTDTQYF. CDR3 nucleotides: TGTGCCAGCAGTTGGGGGACTAGCGGGGGGACAGATACGCAGTATTTT.

The chain links TRBV6-1 to TRBJ2-7; D might be TRBD1 or TRBD2, each matching 5 bases. The V and J ends lost 6 bases and 4 bases respectively, with 16 bases between them. Germline V gene sequence: CDR1 MNHNS, CDR2 SASEGT. This CDR3 region has 14 residues. CDR3 DNA sequence: TGTGCCAGCAGGGGGGAAACATGGCGGTACGAGCAGTACTTC. Amino acids: CASRGETWRYEQYF.

The chain recombines TRBV7-2 with TRBJ2-1; D is unresolved. With the DNA end fitting TRBJ2-7 better, the J assignment may be wrong. Germline CDR1 reads SGHTA; CDR2 reads FQGNSA. This CDR3 is built from 17 residues. The CDR3 DNA sequence: TGTGCCAGCAGCTTAGGGGCTAGAACGGCGGTTAACAATGAGCAGTACTTC. This sequence encodes CASSLGARTAVNNEQYF.

This clonotype was seen more than once but under ten times. The J gene is TRBJ1-2, the V gene TRBV6-5; possible D gene TRBD1, 6 bases. The ends were cut back, 4 bases at V and 4 bases at J, with 25 bases in the middle. The CDR3 loop spans 18 amino acids. Germline V CDR1 and CDR2: MNHEY, SVGAGI. The CDR3 nucleotides read TGTGCCAGCAGTTCCGTTCCCGGGACATATAAGCCCTTCTATGGCTACACCTTC. This codes for CASSSVPGTYKPFYGYTF.

A word on this clonotype: A much larger clone is a single base away; this may be a read error. This chain uses TRBV7-2 with TRBJ1-2; TRBD1 agrees at 8 bases. This CDR3 comprises 15 residues. Looked up from germline, CDR1 is SGHTA and CDR2 is FQGNSA. CDR3 loop: CACSPTRDRLYGYTF. The CDR3 nucleotides are TGTGCCTGCAGCCCCACACGGGACAGGCTTTATGGCTACACCTTC.

The V and J genes are TRBV4-2 and TRBJ1-2; no clear D gene. V was shortened by 1 base and J by 1 base, with 13 bases between the two germline ends. The germline V gene encodes CDR1 LGHNA and CDR2 YNFKEQ. The CDR3 loop spans 16 amino acids. CDR3 loop: CASSQGVLLDNYGYTF. The CDR3 coding sequence is TGTGCCAGCAGCCAAGGGGTTCTACTGGATAACTATGGCTACACCTTC.

This chain links TRBV13 with TRBJ2-3; TRBD1 might be the D (6 bases). This CDR3 region has 15 residues. V dropped 5 bases and J dropped 2 bases, with 14 bases sitting between them. Germline V gene sequence: CDR1 PRHDT, CDR2 FYEKMQ (reference sequence). The CDR3 sequence: CASSTGKLDTDTQYF. CDR3 bases: TGTGCCAGCAGCACAGGGAAGCTCGACACAGATACGCAGTATTTT.

The V gene is TRBV7-9, the J gene TRBJ1-2; D possibly corresponds to TRBD1 (5 bases). The ends were cut back, 0 bases at V and 10 bases at J, with 21 bases in the middle. The germline gives CDR1 SEHNR, CDR2 FQNEAQ (reference sequence). The CDR3 contains 16 residues. The CDR3 reads CASSLADPLGRGDYTF. The DNA of the CDR3 is TGTGCCAGCAGCTTAGCCGACCCCCTAGGGAGAGGGGACTACACCTTC.

Regarding this clonotype: Germline is not matched at one junction end, which may reflect a read error. The V gene is TRBV20-1, the J gene TRBJ2-1; the match to TRBD2 covers 7 bases. CDR3 length: 19 residues. Germline assignment: CDR1 DFQATT and CDR2 SNEGSKA (reference sequence). The CDR3 here is CSASSLSEGEGLSYNEQFF. DNA of the CDR3: TGCAGCGCTAGTTCGCTCTCTGAAGGGGAGGGGTTATCCTACAATGAGCAGTTCTTC.

This clonotype was recorded a few times. The chain employs TRBV7-9 and TRBJ1-3; maybe TRBD1 (6 bases). The CDR3 has 15 residues. CDR1 and CDR2 (germline): SEHNR, FQNEAQ (reference sequence). The V and J ends lost 5 bases and 3 bases respectively, with 14 bases between them. Here the CDR3 reads CASSPQGHGGNTIYF. The CDR3 DNA reads as TGTGCCAGCAGCCCCCAGGGACACGGTGGAAACACCATATATTTT.

The rearrangement uses TRBV30 and TRBJ1-4; D is unresolved. Between the trimmed V and J ends, which lost 4 bases and 5 bases, there was a span of 11 bases. The germline CDR1 and CDR2 sequences are GTSNPN and SVGIG (reference sequence). This CDR3 has 13 amino acids. The CDR3: CAWKRRRNEKLFF. The CDR3 nucleotides read TGTGCCTGGAAACGACGGAGAAATGAAAAACTGTTTTTT.

The chain recombines TRBV5-6 with TRBJ1-2; D unclear. V lost 2 bases, J lost 8 bases, and 7 bases lay in between. The CDR3 covers 11 residues. Germline-derived CDR1 and CDR2 are SGHDT and YYEEEE. The CDR3 protein is CASSFGPGYTF. In nucleotides, the CDR3 is TGTGCCAGCAGCTTCGGACCCGGCTACACCTTC.

The CDR3 DNA follows: TGTGCCAGCAGCTTATCAGGGAGGAAGCTCTACAATGAGCAGTTCTTC. This codes for CASSLSGRKLYNEQFF. V and J are TRBV7-3 and TRBJ2-1, with D possibly matching TRBD2 (6 bases). The V end lost 2 bases, the J end lost 3 bases, and 14 bases lay between the germline ends. The CDR3 consists of 16 residues. The V gene's germline CDR1 is SGHTA and CDR2 FQGTGA.

The chain is built from TRBV12-3 or TRBV12-4 and TRBJ1-3, with D unclear. Trimming stripped 5 bases from V and 0 bases from J, with 14 bases between. CDR3 length: 16 amino acids. DNA for the CDR3: TGTGCCAGCAGTCGCATGTCGCCCGACTCTGGAAACACCATATATTTT. As protein: CASSRMSPDSGNTIYF.

This rearrangement joins TRBV19 to TRBJ1-5; D unresolved. Germline V gives CDR1 LNHDA, CDR2 SQIVND (reference sequence). The CDR3 covers 11 residues. Trimming took off 8 bases at V and 9 bases at J, with 11 bases between the two ends. CDR3 loop: CASGPVWPQHF. The CDR3 region has the DNA TGTGCCAGTGGGCCGGTTTGGCCCCAGCATTTT.